A selection of T cell receptor beta chains follows, all from one sample in a study of T cells in Graves' hyperthyroidism and ophthalmopathy. TCRdb independently ran MiXCR on the multiplex PCR reads; one entry per CDR3 protein. Among about 400,000 distinct CDR3 sequences listed, roughly 15% were seen once. The material sequenced was blood. All receptors come from a woman aged 60-75 years with Graves' ophthalmopathy. CDR3s include the opening cysteine and the closing phenylalanine or tryptophan. Fields, in order: clone size, D gene, J gene, V gene, CDR3 DNA, CDR3 protein. The D gene is left open where the match is weak. Clone size is shown for a subset of rows, as once, few, many or a class of expanded clone.

clone_size: many; d_call: -; j_call: TRBJ1-5; v_call: TRBV6-1; cdr3_nt: TGTGCCAGCAGTGAAGTTGAAGGTCAGCCCCAGCATTTT; cdr3_aa: CASSEVEGQPQHF
clone_size: -; d_call: TRBD2; j_call: TRBJ2-2; v_call: TRBV10-3; cdr3_nt: TGTGCCATCAGTGACCCGACTAGCGGGTATGCCGGGGAGCTGTTTTTT; cdr3_aa: CAISDPTSGYAGELFF
clone_size: many; d_call: -; j_call: TRBJ2-7; v_call: TRBV28; cdr3_nt: TGTGCCAGCAGTCCTGGTGGTGGGCGGGGGCTTTACGAGCAGTACTTC; cdr3_aa: CASSPGGGRGLYEQYF
clone_size: few; d_call: -; j_call: TRBJ2-1; v_call: TRBV9; cdr3_nt: TGTGCCAGCAGCCGAGGTGTGGCGGATGAGCAGTTCTTC; cdr3_aa: CASSRGVADEQFF
clone_size: many; d_call: -; j_call: TRBJ1-2; v_call: TRBV28; cdr3_nt: TGTGCCAGCAGTTTTATGCAGGGGAGCTATGGCTACACCTTC; cdr3_aa: CASSFMQGSYGYTF
clone_size: few; d_call: -; j_call: TRBJ2-1; v_call: TRBV10-1; cdr3_nt: TGCGCCAGCAGTGAGTCGGCGAGAGCCCCCAACAATGAGCAGTTCTTC; cdr3_aa: CASSESARAPNNEQFF
clone_size: many; d_call: -; j_call: TRBJ2-5; v_call: TRBV28; cdr3_nt: TGTGCCAGCAGTTTCGTGGGGGCTCAAGAGACCCAGTACTTC; cdr3_aa: CASSFVGAQETQYF
clone_size: many; d_call: -; j_call: TRBJ2-3; v_call: TRBV6-1; cdr3_nt: TGTGCCAGCAGTGAGATTCAAGACAGCCGAGCTAGGACAGATACGCAGTATTTT; cdr3_aa: CASSEIQDSRARTDTQYF
clone_size: -; d_call: TRBD2; j_call: TRBJ2-2; v_call: TRBV5-1; cdr3_nt: TGCGCCAGCAGCTTGCTAGCGGGGGTCGGGACCGGGGAGCTGTTTTTT; cdr3_aa: CASSLLAGVGTGELFF
clone_size: -; d_call: -; j_call: TRBJ2-3; v_call: TRBV24-1; cdr3_nt: TGTGCCACCAGTGACATAGCGAGAACTACAGATACGCAGTATTTT; cdr3_aa: CATSDIARTTDTQYF
clone_size: -; d_call: TRBD2; j_call: TRBJ2-3; v_call: TRBV6-1; cdr3_nt: TGTGCCAGCAGTACCCTAGCGGCCAGCACAGATACGCAGTATTTT; cdr3_aa: CASSTLAASTDTQYF
clone_size: few; d_call: -; j_call: TRBJ1-3; v_call: TRBV10-3; cdr3_nt: TGTGCCATCAGTGCCGGGGGCTCTGGAAACACCATATATTTT; cdr3_aa: CAISAGGSGNTIYF
clone_size: many; d_call: TRBD2; j_call: TRBJ2-1; v_call: TRBV5-1; cdr3_nt: TGCGCCAGCAGGAAGACTAGCGGGACGGGTGAGCAGTTCTTC; cdr3_aa: CASRKTSGTGEQFF
clone_size: many; d_call: -; j_call: TRBJ2-2; v_call: TRBV12-3/TRBV12-4; cdr3_nt: TGTGCCAGCAGTTCCGGCCCGAGGAACACCGGGGAGCTGTTTTTT; cdr3_aa: CASSSGPRNTGELFF
clone_size: many; d_call: TRBD2; j_call: TRBJ2-5; v_call: TRBV12-3/TRBV12-4; cdr3_nt: TGTGCCAGCACCTTCGGGCTAGCGGGGAGGGAGACCCAGTACTTC; cdr3_aa: CASTFGLAGRETQYF
clone_size: many; d_call: TRBD2; j_call: TRBJ2-3; v_call: TRBV7-9; cdr3_nt: TGTGCCAGCAGCCCGTACTTAGCGGGAGTAGGGAAGGACACAGATACGCAGTATTTT; cdr3_aa: CASSPYLAGVGKDTDTQYF
clone_size: few; d_call: TRBD1; j_call: TRBJ2-7; v_call: TRBV30; cdr3_nt: TGTGCCTGGCTCGCCCGGGACAGAGGGGCCTACGAGCAGTACTTC; cdr3_aa: CAWLARDRGAYEQYF
clone_size: many; d_call: -; j_call: TRBJ1-5; v_call: TRBV12-3/TRBV12-4; cdr3_nt: TGTGCCAGCAGTTTAGTAGGTGGTGGGCCCCAGCATTTT; cdr3_aa: CASSLVGGGPQHF
clone_size: -; d_call: -; j_call: TRBJ1-4; v_call: TRBV4-1; cdr3_nt: TGCGCCAGCAGCCAGGCCGGTGGGGGCGTAAAACTGTTTTTT; cdr3_aa: CASSQAGGGVKLFF
clone_size: -; d_call: -; j_call: TRBJ2-7; v_call: TRBV28; cdr3_nt: TGTGCCAGCAGCGGGTGGGGGACCTCCGGAACCTACGAGCAGTACTTC; cdr3_aa: CASSGWGTSGTYEQYF